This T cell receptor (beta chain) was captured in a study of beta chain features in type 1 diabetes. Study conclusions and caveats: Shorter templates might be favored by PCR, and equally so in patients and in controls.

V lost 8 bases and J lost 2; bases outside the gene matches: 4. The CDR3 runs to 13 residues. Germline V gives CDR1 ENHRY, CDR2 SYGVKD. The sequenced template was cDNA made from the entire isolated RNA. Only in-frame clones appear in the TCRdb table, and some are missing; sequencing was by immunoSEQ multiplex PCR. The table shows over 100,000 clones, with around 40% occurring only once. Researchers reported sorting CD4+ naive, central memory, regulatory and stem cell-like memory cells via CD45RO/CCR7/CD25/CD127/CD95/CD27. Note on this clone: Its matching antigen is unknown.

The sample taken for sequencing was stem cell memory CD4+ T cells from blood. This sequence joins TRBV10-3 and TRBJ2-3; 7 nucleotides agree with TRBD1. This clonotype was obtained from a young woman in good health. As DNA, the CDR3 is TGTGCCATCTCCGGACAGGCCACAGATACGCAGTATTTT. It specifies CAISGQATDTQYF.